This T cell receptor beta chain was obtained from a study of blood T cell repertoires in COVID-19. Study as a whole: The cDNA or gDNA used as material had been derived from T cells, B-cell-depleted T cells, or PBMCs.

The data were produced by immunoSEQ multiplex PCR, yet TCRdb's version contains in-frame clones alone and is incomplete. The repertoire has roughly 220,000 clones, 86% of them found once; the top ten carry 10%. The CDR3 contains 17 residues. Trimming at V came to 5 bases and at J to 5 bases, leaving 17 bases not matched to a gene. CDR1 and CDR2 from the germline V gene are SGHVT and SQSDAQ. The V call is TRBV7-4, the J call TRBJ2-7; TRBD2 aligns across 8 bases. The sample consisted of peripheral blood. The clonotype was recovered from a woman aged 45-65 years with COVID-19, enrolled during active disease. For the CDR3, the DNA is TGTGCCAGCAGCCCGGGGGGGCCTGGGAGGCCGGGCAACGAGCAGTACGTC. Translated: CASSPGGPGRPGNEQYV.